The present TCR beta chain was sequenced within a study of blood T cell repertoires in COVID-19. The CDR3 has 14 residues. In its sample, this clone was seen a few times. In the original analysis: From reference gene primer amplification, estimates of nucleated cell counts were derived. TCRdb's copy holds only in-frame clones and misses some; the assay was immunoSEQ multiplex PCR. D and trimming come from the DNA, and the V and J calls and clone size come from that table. The table has roughly 110,000 clones, 85% to 90% seen once; the top ten hold under 20%. The chain carries TRBV1 and TRBJ2-1; TRBD2 was called by the table and not checked on the DNA. TRBV1 is listed as a pseudogene. The clonotype comes from a human donor with acute or convalescent COVID-19. The donor label of this sample is uncertain. The sequenced sample was peripheral blood. As DNA, the CDR3 is TGCACCAGCAGCCAAGGGACTAGCGACAATGAGCAGTTCTTC. Its protein product is CTSSQGTSDNEQFF.